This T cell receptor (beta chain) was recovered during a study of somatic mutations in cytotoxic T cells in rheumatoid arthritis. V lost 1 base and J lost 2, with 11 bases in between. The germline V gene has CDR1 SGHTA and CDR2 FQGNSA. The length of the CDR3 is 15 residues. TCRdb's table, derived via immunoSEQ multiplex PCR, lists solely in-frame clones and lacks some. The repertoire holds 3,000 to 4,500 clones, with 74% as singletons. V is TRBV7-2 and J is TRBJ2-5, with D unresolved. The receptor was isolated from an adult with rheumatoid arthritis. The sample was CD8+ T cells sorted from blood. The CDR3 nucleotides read TGTGCCAGCAGCTTAGTTTCCTCACGGCAAGAGACCCAGTACTTC. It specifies CASSLVSSRQETQYF.